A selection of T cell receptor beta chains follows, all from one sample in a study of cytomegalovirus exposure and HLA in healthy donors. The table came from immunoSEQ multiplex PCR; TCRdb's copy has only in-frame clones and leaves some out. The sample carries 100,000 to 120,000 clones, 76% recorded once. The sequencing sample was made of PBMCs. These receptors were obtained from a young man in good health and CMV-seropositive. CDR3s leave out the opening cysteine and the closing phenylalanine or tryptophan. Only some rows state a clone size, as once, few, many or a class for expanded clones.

ASSQAPTGTGSTEAF | TRBV4-3 | - | TRBJ1-1
ATWTGDFPLH | TRBV6-5 | - | TRBJ1-6
ATRPLAGVTDTQY | TRBV19 | - | TRBJ2-3
ASSLGASNQPQH | TRBV7-9 | - | TRBJ1-5
ASSLGAGGWTEAF | TRBV7-9 | - | TRBJ1-1
ASSLASTDTQY | TRBV5-8 | - | TRBJ2-3
ASSMSRGDQPQH | TRBV19 | - | TRBJ1-5
ASSLWSTQRGYGYT | TRBV5-5 | - | TRBJ1-2
ASTSSRDTQY | TRBV6-6 | - | TRBJ2-3
AWSVQGGSNQPQH | TRBV30 | - | TRBJ1-5
ASSQDGQGNQPQH | TRBV4-3 | - | TRBJ1-5
ASSTTGGPSARDTQY | TRBV9 | - | TRBJ2-3
ASSYRTAYGYT | TRBV28 | - | TRBJ1-2
ASSPDRAETQY | TRBV6-6 | - | TRBJ2-5
ASSTVGHRH | TRBV19 | - | TRBJ1-5
ASSSRTGTYEQY | TRBV7-9 | - | TRBJ2-7
ASSLQPTGGYSPLH | TRBV5-6 | - | TRBJ1-6
ASSNTGVRSPLH | TRBV28 | - | TRBJ1-6
ASSFFGTDYNEQF | TRBV19 | - | TRBJ2-1
ASSFRGANYGYT | TRBV5-4 | few | TRBJ1-2
ASSLGTANYGYT | TRBV7-8 | - | TRBJ1-2
ASSLGPAYEQY | TRBV13 | - | TRBJ2-7
ASSPGQLIGANVLT | TRBV5-4 | - | TRBJ2-6
ASRPRGGETQY | TRBV7-9 | once | TRBJ2-5
ASSYSDRPNTEAF | TRBV4-2 | - | TRBJ1-1
ASSLVGTLNTEAF | TRBV5-1 | - | TRBJ1-1
ASRVEGGSYEQY | TRBV5-8 | once | TRBJ2-7
ASSAPSGGSYEQY | TRBV11-2 | once | -
ASRDRGSSYNEQF | TRBV6-1 | few | TRBJ2-1
ASSPQGGGYNEQF | TRBV5-5 | - | TRBJ2-1
SVYRGLVTEAF | TRBV29-1 | - | TRBJ1-1
AWSPPAGANVLT | TRBV30 | - | TRBJ2-6
ASSQASGSYNEQF | TRBV4-1 | - | TRBJ2-1
ASRVQTNTGELF | TRBV5-8 | - | TRBJ2-2
ASSLAYRGGNEKLF | TRBV7-9 | - | TRBJ1-4
ASSSGEFGTQY | TRBV25-1 | few | TRBJ2-5
ASSQPRTGANTEAF | TRBV23-1 | - | TRBJ1-1
ASSLPRTSGSYEQY | TRBV5-6 | - | -
ASSQEGSGRVNEKLF | TRBV4-3 | - | TRBJ1-4